This T cell receptor (beta chain) was recovered during a study of breast tumors, draining lymph nodes, adjacent tissues. Study-level findings and limits: Tumor repertoires ranked between lymph nodes and nontumor tissue in diversity, with V and J gene preferences.

Each CDR3 protein is one row after TCRdb ran MiXCR on the multiplex PCR reads. This sample has 150,000 to 250,000 distinct CDR3 sequences, with about 32% found just once. Axillary draining lymph nodes of breast cancer patients supplied the node samples. This clonotype has only a few counts. What it binds is unknown. The receptor was isolated from a female donor with breast cancer. Some clones in this sample may be carry-over from other donors' samples. The sample was axillary lymph node tissue.

Here the CDR3 DNA reads TGTGCCAGCAGCTCCCCCCGGGGTAGCACTGAAGCTTTCTTT. This gives the protein CASSSPRGSTEAFF. V is TRBV11-2 and J is TRBJ1-1; D uncertain. CDR3 length: 14 residues. V was trimmed by 4 bases and J by 4 bases, leaving 13 bases between them. Germline V gives CDR1 SGHAT, CDR2 FQNNGV. Complete variable domain (other parts from reference TRBV11-2 and TRBJ1-1): EAGVAQSPRYKIIEKRQSVAFWCNPISGHATLYWYQQILGQGPKLLIQFQNNGVVDDSQLPKDRFSAERLKGVDSTLKIQPAKLEDSAVYLCASSSPRGSTEAFFGQGTRLTVV.